The 14 T cell receptor beta chains in this list originate from one sample, sequenced in a study of vaccination and CD4 T cells after COVID-19. Regarding treatment: roughly 10-day PBMC culture with coronavirus spike peptide pools or control peptides (ViraFEST assay). Harvesting of the unexposed donor's CD4+ T cells predated the COVID-19 pandemic (2011-2018). Scientists ran DNA taken from cultured CD4+ T cells through the Oncomine TCR Beta short-read assay for sequencing. Genomic DNA was isolated from CD4+ T cells that had been cultured. TCRdb used MiXCR to reprocess the PCR reads, holding one entry per CDR3 protein. Of 7,500 to 10,000 distinct CDR3 sequences listed, about 28% were seen once; the top ten hold 20% to 30%. These receptors' antigens are unknown. The sample comprised CD4+ T cells from blood, cultured in vitro. These receptor sequences come from a human donor in good health.

The gene calls are TRBV19 and TRBJ2-1; 11 nucleotides align to TRBD2. CDR1 LNHDA and CDR2 SQIVND come from the germline V gene (reference sequence). The ends lost 7 bases at V and 7 bases at J; junction bases unmatched: 9. The CDR3 covers 15 residues. CDR3 bases: TGTGCCAGTACCCCCTCAGCTAGCGGGAGGAATGAGCAGTTCTTC. This codes for CASTPSASGRNEQFF. Full variable domain (remainder filled in from reference TRBV19 and TRBJ2-1): DGGITQSPKYLFRKEGQNVTLSCEQNLNHDAMYWYRQDPGQGLRLIYYSQIVNDFQKGDIAEGYSVSREKKESFPLTVTSAQKNPTAFYLCASTPSASGRNEQFFGPGTRLTVL.

The chain joins TRBV11-2 to TRBJ2-7, with D hard to call. Germline V gene sequence: CDR1 SGHAT, CDR2 FQNNGV. This CDR3 comprises 14 residues. The V gene lost 2 bases and the J gene lost 6 bases, with 14 bases spanning the gap. CDR3 bases: TGTGCCAGCAGCTTATTAAGCCTAGACGGCGAGCAGTACTTC. Its translation is CASSLLSLDGEQYF.

The J gene is TRBJ1-5, the V gene TRBV28, with 8 bases that match TRBD1. The J segment lost 2 bases and the V segment lost 2 bases, leaving 8 bases of the junction unmatched. Germline CDR1 reads MDHEN; CDR2 reads SYDVKM. The CDR3 is 17 residues long. This chain's CDR3 is CASSLPHGQGRNQPQHF. CDR3 bases: TGTGCCAGCAGTTTACCCCACGGACAGGGCCGCAATCAGCCCCAGCATTTT.

With respect to this clonotype: An end of the junction differs from the germline gene, which may be a read error. The genes are TRBV7-7 and TRBJ2-5; a possible D gene is TRBD1 (5 bases). Germline CDR1 SSHAT, CDR2 FNYEAQ (reference sequence). The CDR3 covers 17 residues. CDR3 in amino acids: CASSSRQTLAGLETQYF. As DNA, the CDR3 is TGTGCTAGCAGCTCGAGACAGACCCTCGCAGGATTGGAGACCCAGTACTTC.

The gene calls are TRBV28 and TRBJ2-5; tentative D call: TRBD1 (6 bases). Trimming took off 5 bases at V and 6 bases at J, with 13 bases between the two ends. The germline gives CDR1 MDHEN, CDR2 SYDVKM. The CDR3 spans 13 residues. The CDR3 loop reads CASSLRDTQTQYF. In DNA, the CDR3 is TGTGCCAGCAGTCTCAGGGACACACAGACCCAGTACTTC.

The chain couples TRBV19 to TRBJ2-2; a possible D gene is TRBD1 (6 bases). In germline, CDR1 is LNHDA, CDR2 SQIVND (reference sequence). Deletions cut 6 bases from V and 5 bases from J, with 19 bases between. This CDR3 is built from 16 residues. As DNA, the CDR3 is TGTGCCAGTAGCACCGTGCCGGGACAACCGACCGGGGAGCTGTTTTTT. It encodes CASSTVPGQPTGELFF.

This clonotype occurred once. The chain links TRBV14 to TRBJ2-6; unclear D gene. CDR1 is SGHDN and CDR2 is FVKESK in the germline V gene. Trimming removed 2 bases at V and 2 bases at J, with 7 bases between. This CDR3 has 15 amino acids. The DNA of the CDR3 is TGTGCCAGCAGCCAATCACTCCCTGGGGCCAACGTCCTGACTTTC. This translates into CASSQSLPGANVLTF.

This chain links TRBV5-1 with TRBJ2-5, with 8 bases lining up with TRBD1. Per the germline V gene, CDR1 is SGHRS and CDR2 is YFSETQ. This CDR3 is 14 amino acids long. V lost 6 bases to trimming and J lost 2 bases; unmatched junction nucleotides: 6. CDR3 amino acids: CASTPQGAQETQYF. CDR3 nucleotide sequence: TGCGCCAGCACCCCGCAGGGGGCTCAAGAGACCCAGTACTTC.

The CDR3 bases are TGTGCCTGGAGTGTAGGGACAGGGGGGAATCAGCCCCAGCATTTT. It is translated as CAWSVGTGGNQPQHF. V is TRBV30 and J is TRBJ1-5; 11 bases align to TRBD1. This CDR3 comprises 15 residues. V shed 0 bases, J shed 4 bases, and the junction held 2 bases outside the gene matches. Germline V CDR1 and CDR2: GTSNPN, SVGIG (reference sequence).

The chain links TRBV24-1 to TRBJ2-1; perhaps TRBD2 as D (5 bases). This CDR3 contains 11 residues. The V gene's germline CDR1 is KGHDR and CDR2 SFDVKD. The ends were cut back, 6 bases at V and 9 bases at J, with 8 bases in the middle. As DNA, the CDR3 is TGTGCCACCAGTCAACGGGGTGAGCAGTTCTTC. Translating gives CATSQRGEQFF.

This clonotype has a handful of counts. The V and J genes are TRBV6-2 or TRBV6-3 and TRBJ1-5; the match to TRBD1 covers 7 bases. V was pared by 6 bases and J by 5 bases, with 7 bases of the junction left unmatched. The CDR3 is 14 amino acids. The germline V gene encodes CDR1 MNHEY and CDR2 SVGEGT. The CDR3 loop is CASRRQGDHQPQHF. In DNA, the CDR3 is TGTGCCAGCAGGCGACAGGGAGATCATCAGCCCCAGCATTTT.

This clonotype was seen a few times. The chain links TRBV19 to TRBJ1-5, with 11 nucleotides matching TRBD1. The V gene end was trimmed by 7 bases and the J gene end by 6 bases; junction bases not matched to a gene: 11. Germline CDR1 LNHDA, CDR2 SQIVND (reference sequence). This CDR3 region has 16 residues. The CDR3 region has the DNA TGTGCCAGTACCATTCTCGGACAGGGGGCTCTTCAGCCCCAGCATTTT. Translating gives CASTILGQGALQPQHF.

The chain couples TRBV5-1 to TRBJ1-1; D gene uncertain. The CDR3 runs to 14 residues. From germline, CDR1 is SGHRS and CDR2 YFSETQ. V was pared by 1 base and J by 3 bases, with 10 bases between. The CDR3 spells CASSLLGGDTEAFF. The CDR3 DNA is TGCGCCAGCAGCTTGTTGGGCGGGGACACTGAAGCTTTCTTT. The full variable domain, rest sourced from reference TRBV5-1 and TRBJ1-1, is KAGVTQTPRYLIKTRGQQVTLSCSPISGHRSVSWYQQTPGQGLQFLFEYFSETQRNKGNFPGRFSGRQFSNSRSEMNVSTLELGDSALYLCASSLLGGDTEAFFGQGTRLTVV.

CDR3 sequence: CASGAVGDYYEQYF. As DNA, the CDR3 is TGTGCCAGCGGGGCTGTAGGAGACTACTACGAGCAGTACTTC. The chain combines TRBV28 with TRBJ2-7; D is tentatively TRBD1 or TRBD2 (5 bases each). Germline CDR1 reads MDHEN; CDR2 reads SYDVKM. CDR3 length: 14 amino acids. Trimming took 8 bases from V and 3 from J, leaving 17 bases between them.